What follows are 16 T cell receptor beta chains derived from one specimen sequenced in a study of blood T cell repertoires in COVID-19. Profiled with immunoSEQ multiplex PCR; TCRdb holds only in-frame clones, not every one. This sample has 340,000 or so clones, with around four fifths found just once. The sequenced sample was peripheral blood. These receptors originate from a man aged 25-45 years with active or convalescent COVID-19.

The chain links TRBV18 to TRBJ2-4; 9 bases align to TRBD1. After removal of 4 bases from V and 4 bases from J, the junction contained 2 bases not matched to a gene. CDR1 and CDR2 (germline): KGHSH, LQKENI. This CDR3 is 14 amino acids long. Here the CDR3 reads CASSLGQGKNIQYF. CDR3 bases: TGTGCCAGCTCACTAGGACAGGGGAAAAACATTCAGTACTTC. The full variable domain, rest sourced from reference TRBV18 and TRBJ2-4, is NAGVMQNPRHLVRRRGQEARLRCSPMKGHSHVYWYRQLPEEGLKFMVYLQKENIIDESGMPKERFSAEFPKEGPSILRIQQVVRGDSAAYFCASSLGQGKNIQYFGAGTRLSVL.

The chain uses TRBV2 and TRBJ1-5; tentative D call: TRBD1 (5 bases). Trimming stripped 0 bases from V and 5 bases from J, with 17 bases between. Per the germline V gene, CDR1 is SNHLY and CDR2 is FYNNEI. The CDR3 runs 17 residues. In nucleotides, the CDR3 is TGTGCCAGCAGTGAAGCGCCAGGGAGGAAAGGGGATCAGCCCCAGCATTTT. It codes for CASSEAPGRKGDQPQHF.

The chain joins TRBV6-5 to TRBJ2-7, with 7 bases matching TRBD1. Unmatched junction bases numbered 11, after V lost 7 bases and J lost 2 bases. Germline V gene lookup returns CDR1 MNHEY and CDR2 SVGAGI. The CDR3 length is 15 residues. This CDR3 reads CASTPDRVPTYEQYF. As DNA, the CDR3 is TGTGCCAGCACACCCGACAGGGTCCCCACCTACGAGCAGTACTTC.

This clone came up many times. The chain uses TRBV5-1 and TRBJ2-1; 12 bases map to TRBD2. The CDR3 is made up of 15 amino acids. CDR1 SGHRS and CDR2 YFSETQ come from the germline V gene. The J segment lost 8 bases and the V segment lost 3 bases, leaving 6 bases of the junction unmatched. The CDR3 reads CASSWTSGAVYEQFF. In DNA, the CDR3 is TGCGCCAGCAGCTGGACTAGCGGGGCGGTCTATGAGCAGTTCTTC.

J is TRBJ2-5 and V is TRBV5-4; 14 nucleotides line up with TRBD2. The CDR3 loop spans 16 amino acids. Germline values: CDR1 SGHNT, CDR2 YYREEE (reference sequence). The J segment lost 4 bases and the V segment lost 4 bases, leaving 6 bases of the junction unmatched. CDR3 DNA sequence: TGTGCCAGCAGCGCCGGACTAGCGGGGGGCGGAGAGACCCAGTACTTC. This gives the protein CASSAGLAGGGETQYF.

This chain uses TRBV24-1 with TRBJ2-3; a weak D match, TRBD2 (6 bases). The V end was cut by 0 bases, the J end by 2 bases, with 8 bases between. The CDR3 is made up of 15 amino acids. The V gene's germline CDR1 is KGHDR and CDR2 SFDVKD. CDR3 nucleotides: TGTGCCACCAGTGATTTGAGCGGGCCCACAGATACGCAGTATTTT. Protein sequence: CATSDLSGPTDTQYF.

This chain connects TRBV9 to TRBJ1-2; 9 positions agree with TRBD1. The CDR3 is 13 residues long. Looked up from germline, CDR1 is SGDLS and CDR2 is YYNGEE. V lost 4 bases to trimming and J lost 7 bases; unmatched junction nucleotides: 5. CDR3 coding DNA: TGTGCCAGCAGCCCGGACAGGGGCCGTGGCTACACCTTC. This sequence encodes CASSPDRGRGYTF.

This clone was found once. V usage is TRBV7-2 and J usage is TRBJ2-7; no definite D call. Germline V gives CDR1 SGHTA, CDR2 FQGNSA. The CDR3 is 12 residues long. V lost 5 bases to trimming and J lost 9 bases, with 14 bases between them. The CDR3 nucleotides read TGTGCCAGCAGCCGTACCCAGATGGTGCAGTACTTC. Translating it yields CASSRTQMVQYF.

V usage is TRBV5-1 and J usage is TRBJ1-3; D call uncertain. The length of the CDR3 is 12 residues. Trimming took 4 bases from V and 4 from J, leaving 6 bases between them. CDR1 and CDR2 (germline): SGHRS, YFSETQ. The CDR3 loop reads CASSPTGNTIYF. The CDR3 DNA reads TGCGCCAGCAGCCCTACGGGAAACACCATATATTTT.

J is TRBJ1-2 and V is TRBV7-9; 8 positions agree with TRBD1. This CDR3 spans 15 amino acids. Trimming at V came to 5 bases and at J to 8 bases, leaving 13 bases not matched to a gene. Germline-derived CDR1 and CDR2 are SEHNR and FQNEAQ (reference sequence). The CDR3 protein is CASSLETDRGGGYTF. The CDR3, as DNA: TGTGCCAGCAGCCTTGAAACCGACAGGGGTGGAGGCTACACCTTC.

The table lists this clone with a count of one. The J gene is TRBJ2-7, the V gene TRBV6-1, with 9 bases aligning to TRBD2. This CDR3 comprises 15 residues. Germline V gene data show CDR1 as MNHNS and CDR2 as SASEGT. V lost 0 bases and J lost 3; bases outside the gene matches: 3. CDR3 in amino acids: CASSEALSGSYEQYF. The CDR3 region has the DNA TGTGCCAGCAGTGAAGCGCTTAGCGGGAGCTACGAGCAGTACTTC.

The chain links TRBV7-9 to TRBJ2-5; possible D gene TRBD1, 6 bases. Germline lookup yields CDR1 SEHNR and CDR2 FQNEAQ (reference sequence). This CDR3 spans 16 amino acids. V lost 1 base to trimming and J lost 5 bases, with 17 bases between them. The CDR3 coding sequence is TGTGCCAGCAGCTTAGTTTCCGGCAGGGGAGAGGAGACCCAGTACTTC. It yields the protein CASSLVSGRGEETQYF. Using reference TRBV7-9 and TRBJ2-5 for the parts outside the CDR3, the full variable domain is DTGVSQNPRHKITKRGQNVTFRCDPISEHNRLYWYRQTLGQGPEFLTYFQNEAQLEKSRLLSDRFSAERPKGSFSTLEIQRTEQGDSAMYLCASSLVSGRGEETQYFGPGTRLLVL.

About this clone: A read error may produce the germline difference seen at one junction end. The rearrangement uses TRBV6-5 and TRBJ2-7, with 9 bases that match TRBD1. The CDR3 runs to 15 residues. CDR1 is MNHEY and CDR2 is SVGAGI in the germline V gene. CDR3 DNA sequence: TGTGCCAGCAGTTACTTAGGGACAGGGCCCTTGGAGCATTACTTC. It is translated as CASSYLGTGPLEHYF.

V usage is TRBV30 and J usage is TRBJ1-5, with a weak D call TRBD1 (5 bases). V lost 0 bases and J lost 5, with 8 bases in between. Germline CDR1 is GTSNPN and CDR2 is SVGIG (reference sequence). The CDR3 is 13 residues long. For the CDR3, the DNA is TGTGCCTGGAGTGTAGGGGAGGATCAGCCCCAGCATTTT. Residues: CAWSVGEDQPQHF.

The genes are TRBV5-8 and TRBJ2-5, with D possibly TRBD1 on 6 matching bases. The CDR3 length is 16 residues. Trimming stripped 4 bases from V and 3 bases from J, with 19 bases between. Germline CDR1 reads SGHTS; CDR2 reads YDEGEE. Here the CDR3 DNA reads TGTGCCAGCAGCAAACCACAGGGATTGAGAGAAGAGACCCAGTACTTC. Translating gives CASSKPQGLREETQYF.

The chain joins TRBV28 to TRBJ2-5, with 7 positions matching TRBD2. CDR1 and CDR2 (germline): MDHEN, SYDVKM. The CDR3 covers 16 residues. The J segment lost 4 bases and the V segment lost 4 bases, leaving 12 bases of the junction unmatched. This chain's CDR3 is CASSSSGGYQRETQYF. The CDR3 DNA reads TGTGCCAGCAGTTCCTCCGGGGGGTATCAAAGAGAGACCCAGTACTTC.